The 26 T cell receptor beta chains listed next were all sequenced from one sample in a study of blood T cells in healthy people across ages. A second PCR, run for roughly 6 to 11 cycles, used a sample-barcoded 5' primer plus a J-beta primer mix. TCRdb processed the 5' RACE reads anew with MiXCR; each CDR3 protein has one entry. This sample carries under 700,000 distinct CDR3 sequences, around 24% of them seen once, and the ten largest clones take roughly 9.4%. The same data also contributed to another study, on T cells of mothers and their children.

Sequencing was carried out using blood. The source is a boy under 18 in good health.

This clonotype has only a few counts. The chain uses TRBV10-3 and TRBJ2-7; D is perhaps TRBD1 or TRBD2 (5 bases each). The germline V gene encodes CDR1 ENHRY and CDR2 SYGVKD. The length of the CDR3 is 12 residues. V was trimmed by 6 bases and J by 6 bases, leaving 12 bases between them. The DNA of the CDR3 is TGTGCCATCAGCATTCAGGGAGTCGAGCAGTACTTC. This codes for CAISIQGVEQYF.

This clonotype was counted between two and nine times. The chain is built from TRBV6-5 and TRBJ1-4; no reliable D call. With 4 bases removed from V and 0 bases from J, the gap between germline ends came to 9 bases. This CDR3 is built from 15 residues. Germline assignment: CDR1 MNHEY and CDR2 SVGAGI. The CDR3, as DNA: TGTGCCAGCAGTTCCGGACGCGCAACTAATGAAAAACTGTTTTTT. Its translation: CASSSGRATNEKLFF.

The genes are TRBV30 and TRBJ2-2; D is unclear. The CDR3 has 10 residues. V was trimmed by 5 bases and J by 6 bases, leaving 4 bases between them. Germline V lookup: CDR1 GTSNPN, CDR2 SVGIG (reference sequence). CDR3 amino acids: CAWGSGELFF. In DNA, the CDR3 is TGTGCCTGGGGCTCCGGGGAGCTGTTTTTT.

This clonotype was counted between two and nine times. The chain combines TRBV20-1 with TRBJ2-5; the match to TRBD2 covers 9 bases. CDR3 size: 15 residues. V lost 3 bases, J lost 2 bases, and 7 bases stayed unmatched. Germline CDR1 DFQATT, CDR2 SNEGSKA (reference sequence). CDR3 region: CSASLPAGGQETQYF. The CDR3 DNA reads TGCAGTGCTAGTCTCCCAGCGGGGGGACAAGAGACCCAGTACTTC.

J is TRBJ1-1 and V is TRBV12-3 or TRBV12-4; D ambiguous. V shed 7 bases and J shed 3 bases, with 15 bases lying between them. The CDR3 runs 14 residues. CDR3 region: CASTWGGYYTEAFF. CDR3 nucleotide sequence: TGTGCCAGCACCTGGGGAGGGTATTACACTGAAGCTTTCTTT.

The rearrangement links TRBV7-9 to TRBJ2-7; D gene ambiguous. V shed 1 base and J shed 4 bases, with 14 bases lying between them. The CDR3 length is 15 residues. Looked up from germline, CDR1 is SEHNR and CDR2 is FQNEAQ (reference sequence). The CDR3 here is CASSLGGGRLYEQYF. The CDR3 DNA follows: TGTGCCAGCAGCTTAGGTGGCGGCCGCTTATACGAGCAGTACTTC.

The rearrangement joins TRBV2 to TRBJ1-5, with 8 bases lining up with TRBD1. The V and J ends lost 8 bases and 3 bases, in that order; junction bases with no gene match: 9. The V gene's germline CDR1 is SNHLY and CDR2 FYNNEI. There are 15 residues in the CDR3. The CDR3 protein is CASVPGTGINQPQHF. CDR3 sequence (DNA): TGTGCCAGCGTCCCCGGGACAGGAATCAATCAGCCCCAGCATTTT.

The gene calls are TRBV7-9 and TRBJ2-7, with 8 bases identical to TRBD2. The CDR3 has 16 residues. J lost 1 base, V lost 6 bases, and 11 bases had no gene match. Germline values: CDR1 SEHNR, CDR2 FQNEAQ (reference sequence). This CDR3 reads CASRGAAREASYEQYF. The CDR3 nucleotides are TGTGCCAGCAGGGGGGCAGCGCGGGAGGCATCCTACGAGCAGTACTTC.

In regard to this clonotype: A read error may produce the germline difference seen at one junction end. In DNA, the CDR3 is TGCAGTGCCCAAAAGACAGCCCAAGAGGCCCAGTACTTC. This codes for CSAQKTAQEAQYF. The rearrangement uses TRBV20-1 and TRBJ2-1, with a weak D call TRBD1 (5 bases). The J call could be wrong; TRBJ2-5 is a better fit for the DNA end. Per the germline V gene, CDR1 is DFQATT and CDR2 is SNEGSKA (reference sequence). This CDR3 comprises 13 residues.

This clonotype was observed a few times. The genes are TRBV15 and TRBJ1-4; 8 bases line up with TRBD1. The length of the CDR3 is 13 residues. Germline CDR1 LNHNV, CDR2 YYDKDF (reference sequence). Germline trimming cut 11 bases from V and 5 bases from J; bases unmatched to any gene: 7. CDR3 nucleotides: TGTGCCGCCGCGGACAGGGTGAATGAAAAACTGTTTTTT. Translated: CAAADRVNEKLFF.

The rearrangement links TRBV7-2 to TRBJ2-5, with TRBD2 matching 7 bases. Germline V gene lookup returns CDR1 SGHTA and CDR2 FQGNSA. This CDR3 is 14 amino acids long. V shed 5 bases, J shed 2 bases, and the junction held 5 bases outside the gene matches. CDR3 nucleotide sequence: TGTGCCAGCAGCCCCCCTAGCGGACAAGAGACCCAGTACTTC. As protein: CASSPPSGQETQYF.

The rearrangement joins TRBV20-1 to TRBJ2-1; TRBD2 aligns across 8 bases. The CDR3 has 14 amino acids. J lost 0 bases, V lost 4 bases, and 2 bases had no gene match. CDR1 and CDR2 from the germline V gene are DFQATT and SNEGSKA (reference sequence). The DNA for the CDR3 is TGCAGTGCTACCGGGACTAGCTCCTACAATGAGCAGTTCTTC. Translated: CSATGTSSYNEQFF.

This clonotype came up once. The chain is built from TRBV3-1 and TRBJ1-5, with D perhaps matching TRBD1 (6 bases). This CDR3 comprises 16 residues. V was clipped by 1 base and J by 4 bases, with 14 bases between them. In germline, CDR1 is LGHDT, CDR2 YNNKEL (reference sequence). The CDR3 bases are TGTGCCAGCAGCCAAGGTATGGGGGCGCGGAATCAGCCCCAGCATTTT. Its protein is CASSQGMGARNQPQHF.

This chain uses TRBV5-6 with TRBJ2-5; D gene ambiguous. The J call could be wrong; TRBJ2-1 is a better fit for the DNA end. This CDR3 contains 15 residues. Germline loops: CDR1 SGHDT, CDR2 YYEEEE. CDR3 amino acids: CASSLGSRLYNEQFF. The CDR3 DNA reads as TGTGCCAGCAGCTTGGGAAGTAGGCTGTACAATGAGCAGTTCTTC.

The chain links TRBV7-8 to TRBJ2-5; 10 nucleotides match TRBD2. CDR1 is SGHVS and CDR2 is FQNEAQ in the germline V gene. The CDR3 covers 19 residues. J was trimmed by 2 bases and V by 5 bases; bases with no gene match: 17. CDR3: CASSPGRLAGVDQQETQYF. CDR3 in DNA: TGTGCCAGCAGCCCCGGCCGGCTAGCGGGGGTTGACCAACAAGAGACCCAGTACTTC.

V gene TRBV5-1 combines with J gene TRBJ2-5; no firm D call. With 0 bases removed from V and 5 bases from J, the gap between germline ends came to 11 bases. There are 14 residues in the CDR3. Germline lookup yields CDR1 SGHRS and CDR2 YFSETQ. CDR3 amino acids: CASSLGTELETQYF. The CDR3 coding sequence is TGCGCCAGCAGCTTGGGGACGGAGCTGGAGACCCAGTACTTC.

This chain uses TRBV29-1 with TRBJ1-2, with 12 bases aligning to TRBD1. Germline CDR1 is SQVTM and CDR2 is ANQGSEA. CDR3 size: 14 residues. V was clipped by 4 bases and J by 5 bases; unmatched bases: 5. This CDR3 is CSVVKGQGAYGYTF. The CDR3 DNA reads TGCAGCGTTGTGAAGGGACAGGGGGCGTATGGCTACACCTTC.

This clonotype was detected a few times. The J gene is TRBJ2-5, the V gene TRBV20-1; 11 bases align to TRBD1. The J call may be wrong; the DNA end is better matched by TRBJ2-7. Germline V CDR1 and CDR2: DFQATT, SNEGSKA (reference sequence). The CDR3 is 17 residues long. The chain's CDR3 is CSAPGTGGLGAGYEQYF. CDR3 DNA: TGCAGTGCTCCCGGGACAGGGGGACTTGGAGCGGGATACGAGCAGTACTTC.

V usage is TRBV4-1 and J usage is TRBJ2-2, with a tentative D call TRBD1 (7 bases). The germline V gene encodes CDR1 MGHRA and CDR2 YSYEKL. The V end was cut by 4 bases, the J end by 8 bases, with 20 bases between. The CDR3 length is 16 residues. The CDR3 DNA reads TGCGCCAGCAGCCCCACGACAGGGTGGAGGGTGGGGGAGCTGTTTTTT. Residues: CASSPTTGWRVGELFF.

This rearrangement joins TRBV20-1 to TRBJ2-1; unclear D gene. Germline CDR1 reads DFQATT; CDR2 reads SNEGSKA (reference sequence). Trimming stripped 0 bases from V and 0 bases from J, with 9 bases between. The CDR3 has 15 amino acids. CDR3 amino acids: CSARDIASSYNEQFF. DNA for the CDR3: TGCAGTGCTAGAGATATTGCGAGCTCCTACAATGAGCAGTTCTTC.

The chain has TRBV4-2 and TRBJ1-1; D not resolved. The CDR3 loop spans 15 amino acids. Per germline, CDR1 LGHNA and CDR2 YNFKEQ. Trimming left V 4 bases short and J 1 base short, with 13 bases between. CDR3 sequence (DNA): TGTGCCAGCAGCCCCCAGGCAACTTGGAACACTGAAGCTTTCTTT. This codes for CASSPQATWNTEAFF.

The CDR3 here is CASSKTSGGALAKNIQYF. For the CDR3, the DNA is TGTGCCAGCAGCAAGACTAGCGGGGGGGCCTTAGCCAAAAACATTCAGTACTTC. V gene TRBV7-2 combines with J gene TRBJ2-4; TRBD2 matches at 14 bases. CDR1 is SGHTA and CDR2 is FQGNSA in the germline V gene. The CDR3 extends over 18 amino acids. V dropped 5 bases and J dropped 0; count of bases not matched to a gene: 6.

This chain connects TRBV12-3 or TRBV12-4 to TRBJ2-5; 9 bases are shared with TRBD1. The V gene end was trimmed by 11 bases and the J gene end by 6 bases; junction bases not matched to a gene: 16. The CDR3 is made up of 15 amino acids. The CDR3 DNA sequence: TGTGCCGGCACTCATCCCGAGACAGGGGGGCAGACCCAGTACTTC. This codes for CAGTHPETGGQTQYF.

The gene calls are TRBV9 and TRBJ2-5; TRBD1 matches at 10 bases. This CDR3 comprises 16 residues. Germline V gene sequence: CDR1 SGDLS, CDR2 YYNGEE. After removal of 6 bases from V and 2 bases from J, the junction contained 10 bases not matched to a gene. The CDR3 reads CASNLEGQGRQETQYF. For the CDR3, the DNA is TGTGCCAGCAATCTAGAGGGACAGGGGCGGCAAGAGACCCAGTACTTC.

The rearrangement joins TRBV11-2 to TRBJ2-5; D ambiguous. Trimming pared 1 base from V and 5 bases from J, leaving 5 bases between. The CDR3 totals 12 residues. The germline CDR1 and CDR2 sequences are SGHAT and FQNNGV. The CDR3 coding sequence is TGTGCCAGCAGCTTAGGGTATGAGACCCAGTACTTC. This gives the protein CASSLGYETQYF. Based on the CDR3 plus reference TRBV11-2 and TRBJ2-5, the full variable domain is EAGVAQSPRYKIIEKRQSVAFWCNPISGHATLYWYQQILGQGPKLLIQFQNNGVVDDSQLPKDRFSAERLKGVDSTLKIQPAKLEDSAVYLCASSLGYETQYFGPGTRLLVL.

This clonotype turned up a few times. DNA of the CDR3: TGCGCCAGCAGCCTGAGGACTAGCGGGAGCCACAATGAGCAGTTCTTC. It encodes CASSLRTSGSHNEQFF. The genes are TRBV5-1 and TRBJ2-1; 13 nucleotides match TRBD2. In germline, CDR1 is SGHRS, CDR2 YFSETQ. This CDR3 is 16 amino acids long. Trimming removed 4 bases from V and 5 bases from J; junction bases left unmatched: 6.